Listed here are 19 T cell receptor beta chains from one sample, sequenced in a study of blood T cell repertoires in COVID-19. Measured with immunoSEQ multiplex PCR; TCRdb has only the in-frame clones, and not every one. The data hold roughly 300,000 clones, with about nine tenths observed a single time. Source material: PBMCs or T cells enriched from blood (not recorded which). These receptors came from a young woman who had recovered from COVID-19.

The chain links TRBV28 to TRBJ1-3; no reliable D call. V was pared by 2 bases and J by 3 bases, with 14 bases between. The CDR3 has 16 residues. The germline V gene has CDR1 MDHEN and CDR2 SYDVKM. The CDR3 loop reads CASSLRFGRIGNTIYF. The CDR3 nucleotides read TGTGCCAGCAGTTTAAGGTTCGGGAGGATTGGAAACACCATATATTTT.

V is TRBV24-1 and J is TRBJ2-3, with D uncertain. Germline V gene data show CDR1 as KGHDR and CDR2 as SFDVKD. CDR3 length: 12 amino acids. Trimming took off 2 bases at V and 5 bases at J, with 4 bases between the two ends. CDR3 sequence: CATSDYLDTQYF. In nucleotides, the CDR3 is TGTGCCACCAGTGATTACTTAGATACGCAGTATTTT.

A single count supports this clone. The rearrangement joins TRBV9 to TRBJ1-6; D ambiguous. V was pared by 4 bases and J by 6 bases, with 14 bases between. The CDR3 extends over 15 amino acids. CDR1 SGDLS and CDR2 YYNGEE come from the germline V gene. Here the CDR3 DNA reads TGTGCCAGCAGCCTAGACCCGGGTGGTAATTCACCCCTCCACTTT. This gives the protein CASSLDPGGNSPLHF.

This chain joins TRBV7-9 and TRBJ1-2; D uncertain. V lost 5 bases, J lost 3 bases, and 10 bases lay in between. CDR1 and CDR2 (germline): SEHNR, FQNEAQ (reference sequence). This CDR3 region has 13 residues. CDR3 in amino acids: CASSPGSDYGYTF. Written as DNA, the CDR3 is TGTGCCAGCAGCCCAGGTAGTGACTATGGCTACACCTTC.

This chain connects TRBV11-2 to TRBJ2-3; 7 bases line up with TRBD2. The CDR3 loop spans 16 amino acids. Trimming at V came to 5 bases and at J to 2 bases, leaving 10 bases not matched to a gene. Germline CDR1 and CDR2: SGHAT and FQNNGV. CDR3 in DNA: TGTGCCAGCAGCGAATACGGGAGGACCCTCACAGATACGCAGTATTTT. It translates to CASSEYGRTLTDTQYF.

The chain carries TRBV7-2 and TRBJ1-5; D is unresolved. CDR1 is SGHTA and CDR2 is FQGNSA in the germline V gene. The CDR3 consists of 15 residues. Trimming took off 1 base at V and 4 bases at J, with 11 bases between the two ends. The CDR3 spells CASSLGIGSNQPQHF. The DNA of the CDR3 is TGTGCCAGCAGCTTAGGTATCGGGTCGAATCAGCCCCAGCATTTT.

J is TRBJ1-3 and V is TRBV6-5; no clear D gene. CDR3 length: 16 residues. Germline V gene lookup returns CDR1 MNHEY and CDR2 SVGAGI. V was clipped by 2 bases and J by 0 bases, with 11 bases between them. The CDR3 DNA follows: TGTGCCAGCAGTTACGATCCTATTAACTCTGGAAACACCATATATTTT. Residues: CASSYDPINSGNTIYF.

This clone was detected a few times. The chain couples TRBV15 to TRBJ2-3; possibly TRBD1 for D (6 bases). Trimming shortened V by 5 bases and J by 4 bases, and 19 bases separated the two germline ends. Germline V gives CDR1 LNHNV, CDR2 YYDKDF (reference sequence). The CDR3 is 16 amino acids. The DNA for the CDR3 is TGTGCCACCAGCCCCCAGACAGGTTCTGGGGCAGATACGCAGTATTTT. Translated: CATSPQTGSGADTQYF.

V gene TRBV3-1 (or the pseudogene TRBV3-2) combines with J gene TRBJ1-1; D is undetermined. Between the trimmed V and J ends, which lost 1 base and 1 base, there was a span of 7 bases. Germline loops: CDR1 LGHDT, CDR2 YNNKEL (reference sequence). The CDR3 is 14 amino acids. The CDR3 nucleotides read TGTGCCAGCAGCCAAGGAGGCACGAACACTGAAGCTTTCTTT. Residues: CASSQGGTNTEAFF.

V gene TRBV5-5 combines with J gene TRBJ2-1; TRBD2 matches at 10 bases. Trimming removed 0 bases from V and 9 bases from J; junction bases left unmatched: 6. CDR3 length: 15 residues. Germline lookup yields CDR1 SGHKS and CDR2 YYEKEE (reference sequence). CDR3 loop: CASSLELAGEGEQFF. The DNA for the CDR3 is TGTGCCAGCAGCTTGGAGCTAGCGGGAGAGGGTGAGCAGTTCTTC. Full variable domain (remainder filled in from reference TRBV5-5 and TRBJ2-1): DAGVTQSPTHLIKTRGQQVTLRCSPISGHKSVSWYQQVLGQGPQFIFQYYEKEERGRGNFPDRFSARQFPNYSSELNVNALLLGDSALYLCASSLELAGEGEQFFGPGTRLTVL.

This chain joins TRBV28 and TRBJ1-1, with D unclear. V gave up 6 bases and J gave up 7 bases, with 12 bases separating them. CDR1 and CDR2 (germline): MDHEN, SYDVKM. The CDR3 runs 12 residues. The CDR3 region has the DNA TGTGCCAGCAGCGGGTGGGGAGGTGAAGCTTTCTTT. Translating it yields CASSGWGGEAFF.

The chain uses TRBV11-1 and TRBJ1-6, with 7 positions matching TRBD1. This CDR3 spans 15 amino acids. Germline assignment: CDR1 SGHAT and CDR2 FQDESV (reference sequence). V was pared by 5 bases and J by 6 bases, with 7 bases of the junction left unmatched. CDR3 nucleotides: TGTGCCAGCAGCCCAAGACAGGGAGGTAATTCACCCCTCCACTTT. Translation gives CASSPRQGGNSPLHF. Drawing the rest from reference TRBV11-1 and TRBJ1-6, the complete variable domain is EAEVAQSPRYKITEKSQAVAFWCDPISGHATLYWYRQILGQGPELLVQFQDESVVDDSQLPKDRFSAERLKGVDSTLKIQPAELGDSAMYLCASSPRQGGNSPLHFGNGTRLTVT.

The CDR3: CASSQGIGVSSFYEQYF. The CDR3, as DNA: TGTGCCAGCAGCCAAGGAATAGGGGTGTCTTCTTTCTACGAGCAGTACTTC. The chain combines TRBV3-1 (or the pseudogene TRBV3-2) with TRBJ2-7; D perhaps matches TRBD1 (5 bases). The V gene lost 1 base and the J gene lost 3 bases, with 19 bases spanning the gap. The CDR3 runs to 17 residues. CDR1 and CDR2 (germline): LGHDT, YNNKEL (reference sequence).

V is TRBV19 and J is TRBJ1-5; a weak D match, TRBD1 (6 bases). Trimming removed 7 bases from V and 3 bases from J, with 16 bases in between. CDR3 length: 15 amino acids. In germline, CDR1 is LNHDA, CDR2 SQIVND (reference sequence). The CDR3 is CASTPGDTANQPQHF. CDR3 bases: TGTGCCAGTACCCCTGGGGACACCGCCAATCAGCCCCAGCATTTT.

The chain uses TRBV6-5 and TRBJ2-7; D is possibly TRBD2 (5 bases). Trimming removed 8 bases from V and 6 bases from J, with 14 bases in between. CDR1 MNHEY and CDR2 SVGAGI come from the germline V gene. The CDR3 sequence is 12 residues long. This chain's CDR3 is CASGMETIEQYF. CDR3 sequence (DNA): TGTGCCAGCGGGATGGAGACTATCGAGCAGTACTTC.

The genes are TRBV5-1 and TRBJ1-4, with D perhaps TRBD1 (6 bases). The CDR3 loop spans 15 amino acids. The germline V gene has CDR1 SGHRS and CDR2 YFSETQ. Trimming removed 4 bases at V and 1 base at J, with 11 bases between. CDR3 nucleotide sequence: TGCGCCAGCAGCCAGGACAGTCGAACTAATGAAAAACTGTTTTTT. It specifies CASSQDSRTNEKLFF.

With respect to this clone: One end of the junction is discordant with germline, which a read error may explain. The chain joins TRBV6-1 to TRBJ1-6, with a possible D match to TRBD1 (5 bases). This CDR3 has 15 amino acids. In germline, CDR1 is MNHNS, CDR2 SASEGT. Here the CDR3 reads CASSQAGRYNSPLHF. CDR3 nucleotide sequence: TGTGCCAGCAGTCAAGCAGGGAGATATAATTCACCCCTCCACTTT.

This chain links TRBV7-2 with TRBJ2-7; D might be TRBD1 (6 bases). The CDR3 runs to 14 residues. Trimming took off 6 bases at V and 0 bases at J, with 12 bases between the two ends. Germline V gene lookup returns CDR1 SGHTA and CDR2 FQGNSA. CDR3 amino acids: CASSPGQFSYEQYF. CDR3 bases: TGTGCCAGCAGTCCTGGACAGTTCTCCTACGAGCAGTACTTC. Looking up the rest from reference TRBV7-2 and TRBJ2-7 gives the full variable domain: GAGVSQSPSNKVTEKGKDVELRCDPISGHTALYWYRQSLGQGLEFLIYFQGNSAPDKSGLPSDRFSAERTGGSVSTLTIQRTQQEDSAVYLCASSPGQFSYEQYFGPGTRLTVT.

The chain carries TRBV4-1 and TRBJ2-2; 10 positions match TRBD2. The CDR3 sequence is 14 residues long. Germline CDR1 and CDR2: MGHRA and YSYEKL. With 2 bases clipped from V and 7 bases from J, the junction kept 1 base outside the gene matches. This chain's CDR3 is CASSQSGGDGELFF. DNA for the CDR3: TGCGCCAGCAGCCAAAGCGGGGGGGACGGGGAGCTGTTTTTT.